This TCR beta chain originates from a study of OX40 agonist ivuxolimab in advanced cancers. Regarding the study as a whole: In the 0.1 to 3.0 mg/kg range, CD4+ and CD8+ blood T cells had expanded clonally by week 6.

The data were produced by immunoSEQ multiplex PCR, yet TCRdb's version contains in-frame clones alone and is incomplete. The sample holds over 45,000 clones, around 83% seen once. Comment on this clone: The antigen is not known.

This CDR3 region has 13 residues. V lost 1 base, J lost 1 base, and 4 bases lay in between. Germline CDR1 reads MNHNS; CDR2 reads SASEGT. Sequenced here: CD4+ or CD8+ T cells sorted from blood, sampled in a trial of the OX40 agonist ivuxolimab. The source is an adult with an advanced solid tumor such as melanoma, head and neck, liver or kidney cancer. The V gene is TRBV6-1, the J gene TRBJ1-1, with D uncertain. CDR3 residues: CASSEGGNTEAFF. In nucleotides, the CDR3 is TGTGCCAGCAGTGAAGGAGGGAACACTGAAGCTTTCTTT.